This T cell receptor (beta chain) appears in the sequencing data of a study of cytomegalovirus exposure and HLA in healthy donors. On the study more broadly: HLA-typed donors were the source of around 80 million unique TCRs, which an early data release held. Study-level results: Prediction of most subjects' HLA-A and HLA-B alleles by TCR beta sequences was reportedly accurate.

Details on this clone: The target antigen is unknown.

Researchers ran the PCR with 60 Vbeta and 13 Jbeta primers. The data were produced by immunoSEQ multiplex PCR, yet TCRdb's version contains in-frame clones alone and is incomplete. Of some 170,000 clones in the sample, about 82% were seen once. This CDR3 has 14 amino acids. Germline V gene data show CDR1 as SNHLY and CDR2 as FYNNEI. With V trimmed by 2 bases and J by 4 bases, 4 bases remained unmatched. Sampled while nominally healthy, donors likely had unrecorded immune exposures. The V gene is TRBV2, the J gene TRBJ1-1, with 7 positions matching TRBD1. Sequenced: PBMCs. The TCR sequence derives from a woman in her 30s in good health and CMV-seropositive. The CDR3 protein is CASSEISGGTEAFF. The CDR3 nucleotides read TGTGCCAGCAGTGAAATTTCAGGGGGCACTGAAGCTTTCTTT.